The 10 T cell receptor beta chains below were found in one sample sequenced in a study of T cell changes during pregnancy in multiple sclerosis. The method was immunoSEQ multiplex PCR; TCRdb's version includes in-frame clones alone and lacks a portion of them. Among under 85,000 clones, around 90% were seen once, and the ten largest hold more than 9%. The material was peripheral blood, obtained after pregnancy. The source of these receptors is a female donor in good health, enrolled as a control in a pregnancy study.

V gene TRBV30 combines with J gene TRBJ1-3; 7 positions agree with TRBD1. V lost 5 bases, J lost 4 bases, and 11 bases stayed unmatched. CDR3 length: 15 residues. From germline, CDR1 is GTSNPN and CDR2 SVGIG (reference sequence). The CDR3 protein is CAWGQSRGLGNTIYF. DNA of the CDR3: TGTGCCTGGGGACAGAGCAGGGGGTTAGGAAACACCATATATTTT.

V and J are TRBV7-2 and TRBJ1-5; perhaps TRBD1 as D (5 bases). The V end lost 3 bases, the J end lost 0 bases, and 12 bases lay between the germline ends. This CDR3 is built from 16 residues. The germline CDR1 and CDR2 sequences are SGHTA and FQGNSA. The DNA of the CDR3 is TGTGCCAGCAGCTTTCGACAGAGCTATAGCAATCAGCCCCAGCATTTT. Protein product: CASSFRQSYSNQPQHF.

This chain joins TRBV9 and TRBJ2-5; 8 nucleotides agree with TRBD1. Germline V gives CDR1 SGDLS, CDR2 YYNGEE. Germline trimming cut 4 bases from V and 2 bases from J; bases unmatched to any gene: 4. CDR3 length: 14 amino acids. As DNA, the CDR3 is TGTGCCAGCAGCCTAGGACAGGGACAAGAGACCCAGTACTTC. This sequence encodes CASSLGQGQETQYF.

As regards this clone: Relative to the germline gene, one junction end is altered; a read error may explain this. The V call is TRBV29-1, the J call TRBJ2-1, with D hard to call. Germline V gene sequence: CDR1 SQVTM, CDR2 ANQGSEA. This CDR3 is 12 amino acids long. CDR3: CTVLLDWNEQFF. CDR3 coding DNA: TGCACCGTTCTCCTAGATTGGAATGAGCAGTTCTTC.

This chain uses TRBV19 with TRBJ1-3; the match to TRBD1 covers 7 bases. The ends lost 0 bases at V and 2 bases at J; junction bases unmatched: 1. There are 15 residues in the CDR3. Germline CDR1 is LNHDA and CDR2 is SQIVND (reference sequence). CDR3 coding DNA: TGTGCCAGTAGTATAGAGACAGGGACTGGAAACACCATATATTTT. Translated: CASSIETGTGNTIYF.

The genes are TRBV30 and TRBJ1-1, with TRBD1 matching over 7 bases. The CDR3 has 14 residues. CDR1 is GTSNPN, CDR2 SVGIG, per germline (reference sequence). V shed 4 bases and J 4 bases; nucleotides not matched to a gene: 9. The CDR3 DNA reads TGTGCCTGGAATCAAGGGGGCATGGGCACTGAAGCTTTCTTT. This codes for CAWNQGGMGTEAFF.

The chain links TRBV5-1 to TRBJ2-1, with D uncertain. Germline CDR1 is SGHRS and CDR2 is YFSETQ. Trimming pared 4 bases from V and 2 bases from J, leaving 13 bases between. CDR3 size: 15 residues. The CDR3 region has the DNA TGCGCCAGCAGCCTCAGTCTACAGACCTACAATGAGCAGTTCTTC. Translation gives CASSLSLQTYNEQFF.

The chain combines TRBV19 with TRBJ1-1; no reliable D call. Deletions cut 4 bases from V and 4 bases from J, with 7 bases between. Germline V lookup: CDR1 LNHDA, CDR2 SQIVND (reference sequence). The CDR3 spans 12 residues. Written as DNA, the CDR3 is TGTGCCAGTAGTACGGGGATCACTGAAGCTTTCTTT. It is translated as CASSTGITEAFF.

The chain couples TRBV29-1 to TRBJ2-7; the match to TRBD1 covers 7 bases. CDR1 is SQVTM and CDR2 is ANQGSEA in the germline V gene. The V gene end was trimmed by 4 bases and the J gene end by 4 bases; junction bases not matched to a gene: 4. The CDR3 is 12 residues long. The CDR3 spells CSVARGPYEQYF. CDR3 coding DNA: TGCAGCGTTGCAAGGGGGCCATACGAGCAGTACTTC.

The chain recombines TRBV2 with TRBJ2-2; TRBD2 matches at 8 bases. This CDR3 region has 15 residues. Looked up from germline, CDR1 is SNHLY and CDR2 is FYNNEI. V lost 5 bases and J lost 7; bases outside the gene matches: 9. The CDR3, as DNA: TGTGCCAGCAGTTTAATAGCGGGAACCCACGGGGAGCTGTTTTTT. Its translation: CASSLIAGTHGELFF. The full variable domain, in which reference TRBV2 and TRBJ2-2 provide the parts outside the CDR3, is EPEVTQTPSHQVTQMGQEVILRCVPISNHLYFYWYRQILGQKVEFLVSFYNNEISEKSEIFDDQFSVERPDGSNFTLKIRSTKLEDSAMYFCASSLIAGTHGELFFGEGSRLTVL.